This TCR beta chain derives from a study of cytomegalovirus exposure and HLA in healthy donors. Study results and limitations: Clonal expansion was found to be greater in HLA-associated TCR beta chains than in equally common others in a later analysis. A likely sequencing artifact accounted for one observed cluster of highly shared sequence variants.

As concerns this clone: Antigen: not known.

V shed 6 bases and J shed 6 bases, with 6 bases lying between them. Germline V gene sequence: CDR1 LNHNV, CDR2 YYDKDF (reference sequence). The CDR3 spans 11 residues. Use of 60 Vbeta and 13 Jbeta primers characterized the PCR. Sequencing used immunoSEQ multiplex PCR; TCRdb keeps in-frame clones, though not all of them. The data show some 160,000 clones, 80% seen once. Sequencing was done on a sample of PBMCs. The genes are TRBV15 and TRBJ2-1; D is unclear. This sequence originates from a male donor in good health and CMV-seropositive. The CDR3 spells CATRWANEQFF. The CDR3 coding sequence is TGTGCCACCAGGTGGGCCAATGAGCAGTTCTTC.